This T cell receptor (beta chain) was identified during a study of cytomegalovirus exposure and HLA in healthy donors. Study-wide findings and caveats: CMV serostatus stood as the only immune exposure information on hand. It was in a later analysis that TCR association rates were seen to vary by HLA locus, highest for DRB1 and lowest for HLA-C.

Concerning this clone: Its antigen is not identified.

Germline lookup yields CDR1 SGHNT and CDR2 YENEEA. This CDR3 is built from 15 residues. Trimming at V came to 7 bases and at J to 0 bases, leaving 5 bases not matched to a gene. PCR involved 60 Vbeta and 13 Jbeta primers. Assay used: immunoSEQ multiplex PCR; TCRdb lists only in-frame clones, some missing. The table records 150,000 to 200,000 clones, 70% to 80% of them present only once. This sequence originates from a middle-aged man in good health and CMV-seronegative. The V call is TRBV11-3, the J call TRBJ2-7; 11 bases align to TRBD1. Material for sequencing was PBMCs. Here the CDR3 reads CASKDRGRHSYEQYF. CDR3 DNA: TGTGCCAGCAAGGACAGGGGGCGTCACTCCTACGAGCAGTACTTC.